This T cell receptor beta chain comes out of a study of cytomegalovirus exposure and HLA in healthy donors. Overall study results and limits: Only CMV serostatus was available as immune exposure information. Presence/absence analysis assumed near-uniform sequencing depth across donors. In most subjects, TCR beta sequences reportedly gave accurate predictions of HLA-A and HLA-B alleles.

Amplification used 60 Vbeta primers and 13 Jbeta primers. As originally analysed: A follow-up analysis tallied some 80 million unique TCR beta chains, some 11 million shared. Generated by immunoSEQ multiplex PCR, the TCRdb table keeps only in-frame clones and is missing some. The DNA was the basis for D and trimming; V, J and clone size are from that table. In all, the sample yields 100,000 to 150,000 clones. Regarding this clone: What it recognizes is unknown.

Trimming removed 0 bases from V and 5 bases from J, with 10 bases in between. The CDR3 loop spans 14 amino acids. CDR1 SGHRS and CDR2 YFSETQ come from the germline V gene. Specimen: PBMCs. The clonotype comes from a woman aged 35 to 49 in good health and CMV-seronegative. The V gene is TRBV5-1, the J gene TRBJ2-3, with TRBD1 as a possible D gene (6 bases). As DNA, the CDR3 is TGCGCCAGCAGCTTGGGACAGGTGAAAGATACGCAGTATTTT. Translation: CASSLGQVKDTQYF.